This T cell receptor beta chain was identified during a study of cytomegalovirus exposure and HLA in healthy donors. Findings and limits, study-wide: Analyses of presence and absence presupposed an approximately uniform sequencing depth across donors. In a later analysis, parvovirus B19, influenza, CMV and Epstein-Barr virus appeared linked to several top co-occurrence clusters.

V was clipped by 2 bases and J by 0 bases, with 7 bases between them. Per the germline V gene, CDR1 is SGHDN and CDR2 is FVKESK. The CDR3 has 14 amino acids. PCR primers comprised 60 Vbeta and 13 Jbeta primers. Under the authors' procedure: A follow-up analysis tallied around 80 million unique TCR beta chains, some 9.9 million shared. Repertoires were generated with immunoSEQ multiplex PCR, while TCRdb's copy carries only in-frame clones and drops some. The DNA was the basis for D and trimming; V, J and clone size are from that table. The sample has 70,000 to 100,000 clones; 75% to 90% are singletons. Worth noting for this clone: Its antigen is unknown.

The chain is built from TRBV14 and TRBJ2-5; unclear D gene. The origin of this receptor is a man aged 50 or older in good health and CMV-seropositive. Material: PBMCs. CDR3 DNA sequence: TGTGCCAGCAGCCAAAAACGGGACCAAGAGACCCAGTACTTC. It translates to CASSQKRDQETQYF.